These T cell receptor beta chains were read from a single sample in a study of OX40 agonist ivuxolimab in advanced cancers. Assay: immunoSEQ multiplex PCR; the TCRdb copy retains only in-frame clones and omits some. The sample yields roughly 60,000 clones, around 85% seen once. Here the sequenced sample was CD4+ or CD8+ T cells sorted from blood, taken in a trial of the OX40 agonist ivuxolimab. The receptor source for this set is an adult with an advanced solid tumor such as melanoma, head and neck, liver or kidney cancer. Both conserved end residues are part of each CDR3. Each record gives: D gene, clone size, J gene, V gene, CDR3 protein, CDR3 DNA. D genes are given only for firm matches. Size is omitted from some rows. Given values are once, few, many or a class for expanded clones.

>TRBD1|-|TRBJ2-7|TRBV10-3
CAISVRAGTGHYEQYF
TGTGCCATCAGTGTACGAGCCGGGACAGGGCACTACGAGCAGTACTTC
>-|-|TRBJ2-1|TRBV7-9
CASSVTSRYNEQFF
TGTGCCAGCAGCGTAACTAGCCGCTACAATGAGCAGTTCTTC
>-|-|TRBJ2-7|TRBV5-1
CASSLVAEQGYEQYF
TGCGCCAGCAGCTTGGTTGCGGAGCAGGGGTACGAGCAGTACTTC
>-|once|TRBJ1-6|TRBV7-9
CASRRVGETINNSPLHF
TGTGCCAGCAGACGTGTAGGGGAGACAATTAATAATTCACCCCTCCACTTT
>-|-|TRBJ2-1|TRBV7-3
CASSPSSDNEQFF
TGTGCCAGCAGCCCCTCCAGCGACAATGAGCAGTTCTTC
>-|-|TRBJ2-2|TRBV14
CASSQVLGTGELFF
TGTGCCAGCAGCCAAGTCTTGGGGACCGGGGAGCTGTTTTTT
>-|-|TRBJ1-6|TRBV4-1
CASSQAGYNSPLHF
TGCGCCAGCAGCCAGGCTGGTTATAATTCACCCCTCCACTTT
>-|-|TRBJ2-3|TRBV5-1
CASSLFPSASTDTQYF
TGCGCCAGCAGCTTGTTCCCTAGCGCGAGCACAGATACGCAGTATTTT
>-|-|TRBJ1-5|TRBV18
CASSPNRITGISSQPQHF
TGTGCCAGCTCGCCAAATCGGATTACGGGTATTTCGAGTCAGCCCCAGCATTTT
>TRBD1|-|TRBJ1-1|TRBV19
CASIHRSGQGTEAFF
TGTGCCAGTATTCACAGATCAGGACAGGGGACCGAAGCTTTCTTT
>-|-|TRBJ1-5|TRBV18
CASSPDSHQPQHF
TGTGCCAGCTCACCAGACAGCCATCAGCCCCAGCATTTT
>TRBD2|-|TRBJ2-1|TRBV7-2
CASSLRLAVRSYNEQFF
TGTGCCAGCAGCTTAAGACTAGCCGTCCGATCCTACAATGAGCAGTTCTTC
>-|-|TRBJ2-2|TRBV27
CASSSLIVRELFF
TGTGCCAGCAGTTCCCTGATCGTAAGGGAGCTGTTTTTT
>-|-|TRBJ2-1|TRBV5-4
CASSFFSAYNEQFF
TGTGCCAGCAGCTTTTTTTCTGCCTACAATGAGCAGTTCTTC
>TRBD2|-|TRBJ2-7|TRBV4-1
CASSQAIQVAGRSYEQYF
TGCGCCAGCAGCCAAGCTATCCAAGTAGCGGGGAGATCCTACGAGCAGTACTTC
>-|-|TRBJ2-2|TRBV28
CASGGRRTNTGELFF
TGTGCCAGCGGGGGACGACGGACGAACACCGGGGAGCTGTTTTTT
>-|-|TRBJ1-6|TRBV10-3
CAISDNQNSPLHF
TGTGCCATCAGTGACAACCAGAATTCACCCCTCCACTTT
>-|-|TRBJ1-1|TRBV7-2
CASSLRGEAPRDTEAFF
TGTGCCAGCAGCTTAAGGGGGGAGGCCCCGAGGGATACTGAAGCTTTCTTT
>TRBD2|-|TRBJ2-3|TRBV19
CASSLGLAGGTDTQYF
TGTGCCAGTAGCCTCGGACTAGCGGGAGGCACAGATACGCAGTATTTT
>-|few|TRBJ2-5|TRBV2
CASSEFSGRETQYF
TGTGCCAGCAGTGAATTCTCGGGTAGGGAGACCCAGTACTTC
>-|-|TRBJ2-7|TRBV4-2
CASSQPPLGTYEQYF
TGTGCCAGCAGCCAACCTCCACTTGGTACCTACGAGCAGTACTTC
>-|-|TRBJ2-7|TRBV6-1
CASSEFGSISYEQYF
TGTGCCAGCAGTGAATTTGGTTCTATCTCCTACGAGCAGTACTTC
>-|-|TRBJ1-1|TRBV11-2
CASSLASGTEAFF
TGTGCCAGCAGCTTAGCGAGTGGCACTGAAGCTTTCTTT
>-|-|TRBJ1-3|TRBV5-6
CASSPGAGNTIYF
TGTGCCAGCAGTCCAGGGGCTGGAAACACCATATATTTT
>-|-|TRBJ2-7|TRBV6-6
CATFRDRFREQYF
TGTGCCACTTTCCGGGACCGCTTTAGGGAGCAGTACTTC
>-|-|TRBJ1-6|TRBV18
CASSPQQSSYNSPLHF
TGTGCCAGCTCACCTCAACAGAGCTCCTATAATTCACCCCTCCACTTT
>-|-|TRBJ2-7|TRBV29-1
CSVAMGALSYEQYF
TGCAGCGTCGCAATGGGGGCTTTGTCCTACGAGCAGTACTTC
>TRBD2|-|TRBJ2-3|TRBV7-9
CASSRGGTSGSPSAQYF
TGTGCCAGCAGCAGGGGAGGGACTAGCGGGAGCCCTTCGGCGCAGTATTTT
>-|-|TRBJ1-2|TRBV13
CASSLGRKSALGYTF
TGTGCCAGCAGCTTAGGCCGAAAGTCAGCCCTGGGCTACACCTTC
>-|few|TRBJ2-5|TRBV7-9
CASSWRSETQYF
TGTGCCAGCAGCTGGCGCTCAGAGACCCAGTACTTC
>-|once|TRBJ2-5|TRBV7-6
CASSSLASGETQYF
TGTGCCAGCAGTTCACTGGCCAGTGGGGAGACCCAGTACTTC
>-|-|TRBJ2-2|TRBV5-1
CASSLEVNTGELFF
TGCGCCAGCAGCTTGGAAGTCAACACCGGGGAGCTGTTTTTT
>-|-|TRBJ2-3|TRBV7-9
CASSRTGLDTQYF
TGTGCCAGCAGCCGTACAGGGCTAGATACGCAGTATTTT
>-|once|TRBJ2-3|TRBV5-1
CASSRDQRGTDTQYF
TGCGCCAGCAGCCGGGACCAGAGGGGCACAGATACGCAGTATTTT
>-|few|TRBJ1-1|TRBV5-1
CASSLNGYTEAFF
TGCGCCAGCAGCTTGAACGGCTACACTGAAGCTTTCTTT
>-|-|TRBJ2-5|TRBV7-9
CASSPTPVVGFETQYF
TGTGCCAGCAGTCCCACCCCGGTCGTAGGGTTTGAGACCCAGTACTTC
>TRBD1|few|TRBJ1-2|TRBV19
CASSLGTGYGYTF
TGTGCCAGTAGTCTGGGGACAGGCTATGGCTACACCTTC
>-|once|TRBJ2-7|TRBV19
CATRLGYEQYF
TGTGCCACCCGACTGGGCTACGAGCAGTACTTC
>-|-|TRBJ1-1|TRBV6-5
CASSPRGNTEAFF
TGTGCCAGCAGCCCCCGGGGGAACACTGAAGCTTTCTTT
>TRBD2|-|TRBJ2-1|TRBV5-1
CASSLRLAGDNEQFF
TGCGCCAGCAGCTTGAGACTAGCTGGAGACAATGAGCAGTTCTTC
>-|-|TRBJ2-3|TRBV5-6
CASSQGGNTQYF
TGTGCCAGCAGCCAGGGGGGAAATACGCAGTATTTT
>TRBD1|-|TRBJ2-1|TRBV4-1
CASSQWTGGSYNEQFF
TGCGCCAGCAGCCAGTGGACAGGGGGTTCCTACAATGAGCAGTTCTTC
>TRBD1|-|TRBJ2-5|TRBV6-6
CASSYGTGRETQYF
TGTGCCAGCAGTTATGGGACAGGGCGGGAGACCCAGTACTTC
>TRBD2|-|TRBJ2-7|TRBV7-2
CASSPGILGAGGTYEQYF
TGTGCCAGCAGCCCTGGAATACTCGGAGCGGGGGGCACCTACGAGCAGTACTTC
>-|-|TRBJ2-6|TRBV19
CASSIAGVVGANVLTF
TGTGCCAGTAGTATAGCCGGGGTGGTTGGGGCCAACGTCCTGACTTTC
>-|-|TRBJ2-1|TRBV14
CASSQRPTQFNEQFF
TGTGCCAGCAGCCAAAGGCCTACCCAATTCAATGAGCAGTTCTTC
>-|-|TRBJ2-7|TRBV7-2
CASSFSRESYEQYF
TGTGCCAGCAGCTTCTCCAGGGAATCCTACGAGCAGTACTTC
>TRBD1|-|TRBJ1-2|TRBV28
CASSGRGHGYGYTF
TGTGCCAGCTCCGGCAGGGGGCATGGCTATGGCTACACCTTC
>-|-|TRBJ2-4|TRBV18
CASSPRGISGDIQYF
TGTGCCAGCTCACCTCGCGGGATATCTGGAGACATTCAGTACTTC
>-|-|TRBJ2-7|TRBV9
CASGTSTFSYEQYF
TGTGCCAGCGGTACCTCGACATTCTCCTACGAGCAGTACTTC